Only one count was recorded for the clone carrying this T cell receptor beta chain. The data belong to a study of shared clonotypes between healthy human individuals. As for the study in general: A few men and a couple of women, aged 18 to 49, were donors.

Replicate PCRs for unsorted PBMC used about 0.3 ug DNA (around 30,000 T cell genomes). Unsorted PBMC DNA underwent sequencing on ten immunoSEQ deep assay plates. The method was immunoSEQ multiplex PCR; TCRdb's version includes in-frame clones alone and lacks a portion of them. The sample includes around 450,000 clones, about 76% of them seen just once. The CDR3 has 13 amino acids. The V end lost 5 bases, the J end lost 8 bases, and 13 bases lay between the germline ends. Per the germline V gene, CDR1 is SGHTA and CDR2 is FQGNSA. The gene calls are TRBV7-2 and TRBJ2-1, with D maybe TRBD2 (6 bases). This clonotype was sampled from a middle-aged woman in good health. Some clones in this sample may be carry-over from other donors' samples. Sequencing used PBMCs. Here the CDR3 reads CASSPRLVDEQFF. The CDR3 nucleotides are TGTGCCAGCAGCCCGAGACTAGTCGATGAGCAGTTCTTC.